Below are 10 T cell receptor beta chains sequenced from a single sample in a study of beta chain features in type 1 diabetes. Study-wide findings and caveats: Among patients with Type 1 diabetes, TCRB CDR3s were moderately but significantly shorter in every one of the four CD4+ subsets.

For these TCRs, the target antigens are not known. The authors reverse transcribed all of the isolated RNA, so sequencing captured expressed TCRB transcripts. Using immunoSEQ multiplex PCR, the repertoire was profiled, and TCRdb retains in-frame clones only, with some absent. The sample yields hundreds of thousands of clones, 15% seen once. Sequencing was performed on naive CD4+ T cells from blood. The receptors originated from a young man with type 1 diabetes.

This clone was counted only a few times. V gene TRBV5-4 combines with J gene TRBJ1-4, with D unresolved. The germline V and J ends were trimmed by 0 bases and 4 bases, with 7 bases remaining between them. Germline CDR1 is SGHNT and CDR2 is YYREEE (reference sequence). The CDR3 is 14 amino acids. For the CDR3, the DNA is TGTGCCAGCAGCTTGGACAGTTTTAATGAAAAACTGTTTTTT. It is translated as CASSLDSFNEKLFF.

The gene calls are TRBV5-6 and TRBJ1-1; D unclear. Germline-derived CDR1 and CDR2 are SGHDT and YYEEEE. The CDR3 length is 12 residues. V was trimmed by 0 bases and J by 8 bases, leaving 8 bases between them. CDR3 protein: CASSLGGYEAFF. The CDR3 coding sequence is TGTGCCAGCAGCTTGGGCGGCTACGAAGCTTTCTTT. Supplemented by reference TRBV5-6 and TRBJ1-1, the full variable domain reads DAGVTQSPTHLIKTRGQQVTLRCSPKSGHDTVSWYQQALGQGPQFIFQYYEEEERQRGNFPDRFSGHQFPNYSSELNVNALLLGDSALYLCASSLGGYEAFFGQGTRLTVV.

In its sample, this clone was seen a few times. This chain uses TRBV7-2 with TRBJ1-3, with a weak D call TRBD1 (5 bases). CDR1 and CDR2 from the germline V gene are SGHTA and FQGNSA. Trimming cost V 5 bases and J 8 bases, with 19 bases left between them. The CDR3 sequence is 15 residues long. DNA for the CDR3: TGTGCCAGCAGCCCATCGGAGGGCAGGGAGGACACCATATATTTT. Protein: CASSPSEGREDTIYF.

The J gene is TRBJ2-7, the V gene TRBV28, with 8 bases matching TRBD1. Trimming took 0 bases from V and 7 from J; bases not matched to a gene: 8. Germline values: CDR1 MDHEN, CDR2 SYDVKM. The CDR3 is 15 amino acids. As DNA, the CDR3 is TGTGCCAGCAGTTTATGGGACAGGGTGTCAGGGGAGCAGTACTTC. As protein: CASSLWDRVSGEQYF.

The chain is built from TRBV5-1 and TRBJ2-4; TRBD1 is a possible D gene (6 bases). Germline V gene data show CDR1 as SGHRS and CDR2 as YFSETQ. The CDR3 length is 17 residues. With 0 bases removed from V and 1 base from J, the gap between germline ends came to 14 bases. In DNA, the CDR3 is TGCGCCAGCAGCTTGGGATCAGACAGGATGGCCAAAAACATTCAGTACTTC. It is translated as CASSLGSDRMAKNIQYF.

The table lists this clone with a few counts. This sequence joins TRBV9 and TRBJ2-6; D not certain. Germline CDR1 is SGDLS and CDR2 is YYNGEE. CDR3 length: 15 residues. V dropped 3 bases and J dropped 1 base, with 8 bases sitting between them. The CDR3 region has the DNA TGTGCCAGCAGCGGGTGGCCATCTGGGGCCAACGTCCTGACTTTC. It is translated as CASSGWPSGANVLTF. Combining the CDR3 with reference TRBV9 and TRBJ2-6 gives the whole variable domain DSGVTQTPKHLITATGQRVTLRCSPRSGDLSVYWYQQSLDQGLQFLIQYYNGEERAKGNILERFSAQQFPDLHSELNLSSLELGDSALYFCASSGWPSGANVLTFGAGSRLTVL.

V is TRBV7-9 and J is TRBJ1-5, with 7 bases aligning to TRBD1. This CDR3 spans 15 amino acids. Germline V CDR1 and CDR2: SEHNR, FQNEAQ (reference sequence). V shed 7 bases, J shed 0 bases, and the junction held 6 bases outside the gene matches. CDR3 residues: CASTQGGYSNQPQHF. The DNA for the CDR3 is TGTGCCAGCACCCAGGGGGGTTATAGCAATCAGCCCCAGCATTTT.

This clone turned up a few times. This chain uses TRBV18 with TRBJ1-2, with TRBD1 matching over 7 bases. V gave up 3 bases and J gave up 8 bases; unmatched junction bases: 3. Germline-derived CDR1 and CDR2 are KGHSH and LQKENI. The CDR3 contains 12 residues. For the CDR3, the DNA is TGTGCCAGCTCACCGTCGACAGGGGGCTACACCTTC. Its protein is CASSPSTGGYTF. The whole variable domain, remainder taken from reference TRBV18 and TRBJ1-2, is NAGVMQNPRHLVRRRGQEARLRCSPMKGHSHVYWYRQLPEEGLKFMVYLQKENIIDESGMPKERFSAEFPKEGPSILRIQQVVRGDSAAYFCASSPSTGGYTFGSGTRLTVV.

The chain is built from TRBV25-1 and TRBJ1-1; TRBD1 matches 9 bases. CDR1 and CDR2 from the germline V gene are MGHDK and SYGVNS. Unmatched junction bases numbered 6, after V lost 2 bases and J lost 5 bases. The CDR3 spans 15 residues. DNA of the CDR3: TGTGCCAGCAGTGAAATACAGGGGGCGAGAACTGAAGCTTTCTTT. Amino acid sequence: CASSEIQGARTEAFF.

The chain carries TRBV30 and TRBJ1-2, with D maybe TRBD1 (6 bases). The CDR3 consists of 15 residues. Per germline, CDR1 GTSNPN and CDR2 SVGIG (reference sequence). V was pared by 0 bases and J by 4 bases, with 15 bases between. CDR3 sequence: CAWSVRSAGVYGYTF. CDR3 nucleotides: TGTGCCTGGAGTGTACGGTCCGCAGGGGTCTATGGCTACACCTTC.